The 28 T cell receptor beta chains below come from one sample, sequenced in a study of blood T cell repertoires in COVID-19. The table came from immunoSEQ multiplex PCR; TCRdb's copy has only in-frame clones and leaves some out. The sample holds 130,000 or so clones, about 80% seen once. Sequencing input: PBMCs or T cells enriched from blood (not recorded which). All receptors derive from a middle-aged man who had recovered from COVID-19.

The CDR3 spells CASSLVRRMNTEAFF. The CDR3 DNA reads as TGTGCCAGCAGCTTAGTAAGGCGGATGAACACTGAAGCTTTCTTT. J is TRBJ1-1 and V is TRBV7-2, with D unclear. Germline CDR1 and CDR2: SGHTA and FQGNSA. Trimming cost V 1 base and J 0 bases, with 9 bases left between them. The CDR3 has 15 residues.

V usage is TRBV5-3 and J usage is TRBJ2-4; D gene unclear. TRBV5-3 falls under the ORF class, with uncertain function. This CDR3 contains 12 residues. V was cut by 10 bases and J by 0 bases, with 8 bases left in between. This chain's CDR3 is CAGRLAKNIQYF. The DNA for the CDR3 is TGTGCCGGCAGGCTAGCCAAAAACATTCAGTACTTC.

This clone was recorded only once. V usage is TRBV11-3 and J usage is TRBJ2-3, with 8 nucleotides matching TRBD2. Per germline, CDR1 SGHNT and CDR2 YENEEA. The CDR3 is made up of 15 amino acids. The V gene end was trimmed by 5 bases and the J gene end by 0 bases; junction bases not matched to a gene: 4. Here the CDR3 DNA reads TGTGCCAGCAGCGCGGGGGGCGGGAGCACAGATACGCAGTATTTT. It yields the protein CASSAGGGSTDTQYF.

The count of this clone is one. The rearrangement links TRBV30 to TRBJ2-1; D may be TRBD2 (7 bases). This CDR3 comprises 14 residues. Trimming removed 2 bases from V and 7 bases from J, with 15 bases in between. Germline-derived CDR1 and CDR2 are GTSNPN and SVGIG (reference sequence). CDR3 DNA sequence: TGTGCCTGGAGTACGAGGGGGGGAGGGAATGAGCAGTTCTTC. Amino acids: CAWSTRGGGNEQFF.

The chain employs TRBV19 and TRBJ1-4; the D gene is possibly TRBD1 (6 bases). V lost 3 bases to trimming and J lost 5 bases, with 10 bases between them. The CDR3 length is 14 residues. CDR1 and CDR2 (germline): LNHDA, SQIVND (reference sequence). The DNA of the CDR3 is TGTGCCAGTAGTATCCGGACAGACAATGAAAAACTGTTTTTT. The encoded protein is CASSIRTDNEKLFF.

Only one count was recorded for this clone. The CDR3 region has the DNA TGTGCCAGCAGCTTAGATTACCTAACCTACGAGCAGTACTTC. Its translation: CASSLDYLTYEQYF. The V gene is TRBV11-2, the J gene TRBJ2-7; D is undetermined. CDR3 length equals 14 residues. Germline assignment: CDR1 SGHAT and CDR2 FQNNGV. Trimming removed 0 bases from V and 2 bases from J, with 8 bases in between.

The CDR3 is CASFRTTGAGANVLTF. In nucleotides, the CDR3 is TGTGCCAGTTTCAGGACAACCGGAGCTGGGGCCAACGTCCTGACTTTC. The chain couples TRBV19 to TRBJ2-6; perhaps TRBD1 as D (5 bases). Germline-derived CDR1 and CDR2 are LNHDA and SQIVND (reference sequence). The CDR3 is made up of 16 amino acids. V was pared by 8 bases and J by 2 bases, with 16 bases between.

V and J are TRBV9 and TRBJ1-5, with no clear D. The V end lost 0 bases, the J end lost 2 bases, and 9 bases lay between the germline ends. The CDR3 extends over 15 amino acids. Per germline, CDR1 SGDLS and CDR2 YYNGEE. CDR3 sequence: CASSVDGFRNQPQHF. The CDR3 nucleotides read TGTGCCAGCAGCGTAGACGGGTTCCGCAATCAGCCCCAGCATTTT.

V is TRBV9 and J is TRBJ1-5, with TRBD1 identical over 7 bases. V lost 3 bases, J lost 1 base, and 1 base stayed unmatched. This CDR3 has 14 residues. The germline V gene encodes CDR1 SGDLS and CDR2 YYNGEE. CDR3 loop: CASSAGGSNQPQHF. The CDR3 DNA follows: TGTGCCAGCAGCGCAGGGGGGAGCAATCAGCCCCAGCATTTT.

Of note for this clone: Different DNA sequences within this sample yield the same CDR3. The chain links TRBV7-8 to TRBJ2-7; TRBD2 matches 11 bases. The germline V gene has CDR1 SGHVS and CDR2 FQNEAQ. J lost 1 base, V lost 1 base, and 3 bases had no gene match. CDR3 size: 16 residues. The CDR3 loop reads CASSLEASGGSYEQYF. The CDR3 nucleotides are TGTGCCAGCAGCTTAGAAGCTAGCGGGGGGTCCTACGAGCAGTACTTC.

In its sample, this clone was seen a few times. CDR3 loop: CASSPGLPPGEQFF. The CDR3 DNA reads TGTGCCAGCAGCCCGGGACTCCCTCCCGGTGAGCAGTTCTTC. V gene TRBV7-9 combines with J gene TRBJ2-1; D possibly corresponds to TRBD2 (6 bases). Germline-derived CDR1 and CDR2 are SEHNR and FQNEAQ (reference sequence). The CDR3 has 14 amino acids. The ends were cut back, 5 bases at V and 9 bases at J, with 17 bases in the middle.

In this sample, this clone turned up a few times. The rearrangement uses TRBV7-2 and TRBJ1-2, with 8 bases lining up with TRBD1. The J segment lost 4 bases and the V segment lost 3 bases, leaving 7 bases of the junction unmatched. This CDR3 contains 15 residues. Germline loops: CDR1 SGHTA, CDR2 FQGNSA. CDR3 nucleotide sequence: TGTGCCAGCAGCTTTTCCCAGGGGGCGGCCTATGGCTACACCTTC. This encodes CASSFSQGAAYGYTF.

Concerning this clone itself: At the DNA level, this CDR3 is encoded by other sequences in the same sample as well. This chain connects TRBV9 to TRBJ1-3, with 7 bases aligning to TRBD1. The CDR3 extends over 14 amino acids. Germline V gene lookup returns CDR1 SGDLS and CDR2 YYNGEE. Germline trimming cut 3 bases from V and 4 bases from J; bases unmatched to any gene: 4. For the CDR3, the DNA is TGTGCCAGCAGCGCAGGGACAGCCGGAAACACCATATATTTT. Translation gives CASSAGTAGNTIYF.

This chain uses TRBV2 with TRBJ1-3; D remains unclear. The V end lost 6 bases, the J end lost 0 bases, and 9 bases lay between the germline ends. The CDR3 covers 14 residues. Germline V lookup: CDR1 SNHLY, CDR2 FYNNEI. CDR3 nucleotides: TGTGCCAGCAGGGCAGATCTCTCTGGAAACACCATATATTTT. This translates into CASRADLSGNTIYF.

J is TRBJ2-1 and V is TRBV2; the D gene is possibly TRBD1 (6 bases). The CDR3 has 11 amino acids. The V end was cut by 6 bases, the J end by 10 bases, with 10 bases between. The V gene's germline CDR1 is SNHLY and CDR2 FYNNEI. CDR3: CASRAGTEQFF. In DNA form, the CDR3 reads TGTGCCAGCAGAGCCGGGACAGAGCAGTTCTTC.

The CDR3, as DNA: TGTGCCAGCAGAACAGGGTTTAATGAAAAACTGTTTTTT. This sequence encodes CASRTGFNEKLFF. The rearrangement links TRBV7-2 to TRBJ1-4; tentatively, D is TRBD1 (6 bases). Germline assignment: CDR1 SGHTA and CDR2 FQGNSA. The CDR3 has 13 amino acids. The germline V and J ends were trimmed by 6 bases and 4 bases, with 9 bases remaining between them.

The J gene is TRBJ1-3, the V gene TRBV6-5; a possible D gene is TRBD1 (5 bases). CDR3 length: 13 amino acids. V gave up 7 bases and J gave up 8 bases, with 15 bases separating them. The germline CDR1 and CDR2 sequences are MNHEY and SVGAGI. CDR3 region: CASTGTRPDTIYF. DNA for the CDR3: TGTGCCAGCACCGGGACTAGGCCAGACACCATATATTTT.

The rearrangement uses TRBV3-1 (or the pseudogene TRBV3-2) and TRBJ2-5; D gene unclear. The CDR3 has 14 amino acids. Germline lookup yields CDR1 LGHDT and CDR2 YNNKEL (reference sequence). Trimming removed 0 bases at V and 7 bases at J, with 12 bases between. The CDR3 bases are TGTGCCAGCAGCCAAGATCGGGTAGTTGGGACCCAGTACTTC. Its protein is CASSQDRVVGTQYF.

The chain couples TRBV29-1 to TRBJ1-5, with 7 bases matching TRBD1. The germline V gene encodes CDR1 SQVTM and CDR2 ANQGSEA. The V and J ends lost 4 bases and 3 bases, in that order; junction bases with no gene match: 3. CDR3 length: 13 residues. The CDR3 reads CSVVGQDNQPQHF. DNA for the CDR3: TGCAGCGTTGTTGGACAGGACAATCAGCCCCAGCATTTT.

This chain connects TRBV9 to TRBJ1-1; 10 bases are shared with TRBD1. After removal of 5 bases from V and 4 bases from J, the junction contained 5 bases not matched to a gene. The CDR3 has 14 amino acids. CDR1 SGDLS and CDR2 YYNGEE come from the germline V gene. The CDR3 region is CASRPGTGATEAFF. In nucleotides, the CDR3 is TGTGCCAGCAGGCCCGGGACAGGGGCCACTGAAGCTTTCTTT.

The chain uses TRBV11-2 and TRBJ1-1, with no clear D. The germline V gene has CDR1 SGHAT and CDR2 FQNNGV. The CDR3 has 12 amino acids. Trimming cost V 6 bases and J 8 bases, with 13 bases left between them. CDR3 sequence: CASSSGSPEAFF. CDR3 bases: TGTGCCAGCAGTTCAGGTTCCCCGGAAGCTTTCTTT.

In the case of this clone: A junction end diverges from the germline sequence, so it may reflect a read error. The CDR3, as DNA: TGTGCCAGCAGCTTGGGTGGGAGACACCACTTC. Translated, it gives CASSLGGRHHF. The chain has TRBV7-9 and TRBJ1-2; no firm D call. This CDR3 is 11 amino acids long. The germline V gene encodes CDR1 SEHNR and CDR2 FQNEAQ (reference sequence).

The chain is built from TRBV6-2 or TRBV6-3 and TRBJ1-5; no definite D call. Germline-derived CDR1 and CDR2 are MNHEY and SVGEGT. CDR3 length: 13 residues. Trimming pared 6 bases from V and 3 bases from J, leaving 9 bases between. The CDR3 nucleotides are TGTGCCAGCAGCTCCAGGCTCAATCAGCCCCAGCATTTT. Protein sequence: CASSSRLNQPQHF.

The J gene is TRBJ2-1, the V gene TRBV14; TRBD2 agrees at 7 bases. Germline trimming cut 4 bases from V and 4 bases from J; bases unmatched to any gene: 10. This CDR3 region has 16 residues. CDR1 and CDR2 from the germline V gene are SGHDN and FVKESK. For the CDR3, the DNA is TGTGCCAGCAGCCCGACATGGGGGGGGGTTTACAATGAGCAGTTCTTC. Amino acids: CASSPTWGGVYNEQFF.

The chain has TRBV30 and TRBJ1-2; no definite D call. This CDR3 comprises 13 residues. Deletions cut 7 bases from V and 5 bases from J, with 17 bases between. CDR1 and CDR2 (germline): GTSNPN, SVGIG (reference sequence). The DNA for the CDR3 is TGTGCCTCTACCCCGCAATCTCTTTATGGCTACACCTTC. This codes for CASTPQSLYGYTF.

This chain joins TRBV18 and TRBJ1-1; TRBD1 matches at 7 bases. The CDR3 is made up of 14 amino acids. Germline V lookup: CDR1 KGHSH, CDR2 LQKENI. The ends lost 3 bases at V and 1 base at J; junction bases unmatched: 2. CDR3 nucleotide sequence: TGTGCCAGCTCACCGGGACAGACGAACACTGAAGCTTTCTTT. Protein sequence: CASSPGQTNTEAFF.

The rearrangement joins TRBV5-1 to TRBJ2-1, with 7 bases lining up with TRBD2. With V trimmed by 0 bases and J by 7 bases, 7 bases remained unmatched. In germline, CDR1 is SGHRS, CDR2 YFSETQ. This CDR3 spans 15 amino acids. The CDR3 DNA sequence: TGCGCCAGCAGCTTGGGGGCGGGGGTGATTAATGAGCAGTTCTTC. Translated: CASSLGAGVINEQFF.

CDR3 region: CASSVGGANSYEQYF. The CDR3 nucleotides read TGTGCCAGCAGCGTAGGCGGGGCAAACTCCTACGAGCAGTACTTC. This chain uses TRBV9 with TRBJ2-7, with a possible D match to TRBD2 (6 bases). Trimming removed 0 bases at V and 0 bases at J, with 10 bases between. In germline, CDR1 is SGDLS, CDR2 YYNGEE. The CDR3 is 15 residues long.